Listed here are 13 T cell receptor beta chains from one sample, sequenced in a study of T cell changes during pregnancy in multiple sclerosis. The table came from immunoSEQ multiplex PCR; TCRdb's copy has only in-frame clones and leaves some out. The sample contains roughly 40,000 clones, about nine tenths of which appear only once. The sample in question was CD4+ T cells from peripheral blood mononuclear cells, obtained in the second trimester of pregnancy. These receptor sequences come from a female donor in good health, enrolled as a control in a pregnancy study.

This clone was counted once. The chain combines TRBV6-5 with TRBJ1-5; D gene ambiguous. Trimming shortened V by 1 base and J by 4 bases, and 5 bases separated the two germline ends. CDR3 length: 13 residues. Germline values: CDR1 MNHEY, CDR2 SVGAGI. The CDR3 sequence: CASSYLENQPQHF. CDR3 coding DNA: TGTGCCAGCAGTTACTTGGAGAATCAGCCCCAGCATTTT.

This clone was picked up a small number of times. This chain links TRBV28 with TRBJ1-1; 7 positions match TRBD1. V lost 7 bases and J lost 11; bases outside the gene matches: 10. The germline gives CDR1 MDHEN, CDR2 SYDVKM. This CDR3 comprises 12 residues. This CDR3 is CASKRQGRVAFF. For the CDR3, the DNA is TGTGCCAGCAAGAGACAGGGTCGGGTCGCTTTCTTT.

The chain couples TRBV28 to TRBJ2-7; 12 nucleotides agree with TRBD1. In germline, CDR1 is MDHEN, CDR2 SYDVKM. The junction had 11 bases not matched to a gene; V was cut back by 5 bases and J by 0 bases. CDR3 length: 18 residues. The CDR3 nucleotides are TGTGCCAGCAGTCCGTTAAGGGACAGGGGGCTGTTCTCCTACGAGCAGTACTTC. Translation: CASSPLRDRGLFSYEQYF.

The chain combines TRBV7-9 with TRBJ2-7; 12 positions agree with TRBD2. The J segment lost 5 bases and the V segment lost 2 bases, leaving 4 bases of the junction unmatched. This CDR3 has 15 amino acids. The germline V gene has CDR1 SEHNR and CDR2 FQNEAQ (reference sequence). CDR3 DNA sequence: TGTGCCAGCAGCTTACCCGGACTAGCGGGAAACGAGCAGTACTTC. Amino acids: CASSLPGLAGNEQYF.

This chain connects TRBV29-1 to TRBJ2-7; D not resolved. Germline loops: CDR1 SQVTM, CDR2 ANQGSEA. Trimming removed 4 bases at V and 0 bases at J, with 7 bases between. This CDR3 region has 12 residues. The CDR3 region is CSVAQSSYEQYF. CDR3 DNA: TGCAGCGTTGCACAGAGCTCCTACGAGCAGTACTTC.

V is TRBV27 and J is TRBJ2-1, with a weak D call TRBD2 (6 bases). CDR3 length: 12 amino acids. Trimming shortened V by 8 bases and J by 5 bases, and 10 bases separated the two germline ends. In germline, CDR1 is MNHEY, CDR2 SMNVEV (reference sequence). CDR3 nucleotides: TGTGCCAGCGAGGGCGGGAACAATGAGCAGTTCTTC. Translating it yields CASEGGNNEQFF.

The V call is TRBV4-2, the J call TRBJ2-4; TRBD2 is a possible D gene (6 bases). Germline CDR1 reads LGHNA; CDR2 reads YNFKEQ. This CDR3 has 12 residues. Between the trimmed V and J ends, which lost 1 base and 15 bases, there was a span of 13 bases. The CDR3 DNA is TGTGCCAGCAGCCAAGGTCTCACTAGCATGTACTTC. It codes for CASSQGLTSMYF.

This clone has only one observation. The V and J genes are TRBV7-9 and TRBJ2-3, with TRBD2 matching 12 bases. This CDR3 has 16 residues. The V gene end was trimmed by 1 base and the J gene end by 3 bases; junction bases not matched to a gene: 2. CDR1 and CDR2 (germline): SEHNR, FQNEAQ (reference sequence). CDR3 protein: CASSLGTSGITDTQYF. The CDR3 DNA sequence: TGTGCCAGCAGCTTAGGGACTAGCGGGATAACAGATACGCAGTATTTT.

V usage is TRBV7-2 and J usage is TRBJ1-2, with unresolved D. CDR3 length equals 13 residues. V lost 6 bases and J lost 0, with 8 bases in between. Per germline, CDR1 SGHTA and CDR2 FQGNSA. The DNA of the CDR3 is TGTGCCAGCAGTTTCGGGGCTAACTATGGCTACACCTTC. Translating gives CASSFGANYGYTF.

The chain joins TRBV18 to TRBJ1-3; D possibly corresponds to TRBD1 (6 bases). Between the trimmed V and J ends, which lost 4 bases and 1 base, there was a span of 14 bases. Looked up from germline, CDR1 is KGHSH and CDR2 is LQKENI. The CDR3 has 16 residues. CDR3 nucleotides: TGTGCCAGCTCACAGGAACAGGGCGGATCTGGAAACACCATATATTTT. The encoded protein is CASSQEQGGSGNTIYF. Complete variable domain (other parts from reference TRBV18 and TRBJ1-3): NAGVMQNPRHLVRRRGQEARLRCSPMKGHSHVYWYRQLPEEGLKFMVYLQKENIIDESGMPKERFSAEFPKEGPSILRIQQVVRGDSAAYFCASSQEQGGSGNTIYFGEGSWLTVV.

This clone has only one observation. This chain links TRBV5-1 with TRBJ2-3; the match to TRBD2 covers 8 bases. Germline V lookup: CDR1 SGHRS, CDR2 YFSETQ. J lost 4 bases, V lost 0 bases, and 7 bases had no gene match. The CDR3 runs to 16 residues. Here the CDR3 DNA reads TGCGCCAGCAGCTTGGCGGGGCGCGGGAGGTCAGATACGCAGTATTTT. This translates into CASSLAGRGRSDTQYF.

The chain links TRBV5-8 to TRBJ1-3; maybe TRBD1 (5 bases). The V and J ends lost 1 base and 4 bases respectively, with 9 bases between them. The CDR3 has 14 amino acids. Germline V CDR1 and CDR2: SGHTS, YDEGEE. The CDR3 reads CASSLPGRGNTIYF. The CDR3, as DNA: TGTGCCAGCAGCTTGCCAGGGAGGGGAAACACCATATATTTT.

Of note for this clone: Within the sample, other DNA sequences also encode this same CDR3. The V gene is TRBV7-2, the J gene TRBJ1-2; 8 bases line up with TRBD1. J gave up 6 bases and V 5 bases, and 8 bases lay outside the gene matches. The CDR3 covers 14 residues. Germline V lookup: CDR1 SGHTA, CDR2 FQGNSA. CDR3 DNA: TGTGCCAGCAGCCCGCGACAGGGGCTCGATGGCTACACCTTC. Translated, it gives CASSPRQGLDGYTF.